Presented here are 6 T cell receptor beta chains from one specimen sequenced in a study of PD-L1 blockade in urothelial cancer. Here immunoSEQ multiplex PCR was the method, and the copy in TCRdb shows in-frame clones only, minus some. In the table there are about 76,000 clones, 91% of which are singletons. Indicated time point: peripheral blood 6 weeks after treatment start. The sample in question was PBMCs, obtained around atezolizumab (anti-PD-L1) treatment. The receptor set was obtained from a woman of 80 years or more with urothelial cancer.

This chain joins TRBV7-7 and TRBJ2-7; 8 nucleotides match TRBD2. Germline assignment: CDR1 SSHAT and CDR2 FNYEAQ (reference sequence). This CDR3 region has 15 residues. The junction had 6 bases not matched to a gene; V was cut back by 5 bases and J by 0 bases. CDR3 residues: CASSMGLGDSYEQYF. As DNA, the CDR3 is TGTGCCAGCAGCATGGGACTAGGAGACTCCTACGAGCAGTACTTC.

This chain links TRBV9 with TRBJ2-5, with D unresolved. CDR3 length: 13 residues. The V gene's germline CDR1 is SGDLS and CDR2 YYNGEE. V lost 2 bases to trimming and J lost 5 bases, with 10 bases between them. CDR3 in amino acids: CASSVSVVETQYF. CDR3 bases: TGTGCCAGCAGCGTTTCAGTCGTCGAGACCCAGTACTTC.

The CDR3 region has the DNA TGCGCCAGCAGAAATGGGGCCCGGGGGAATGAGCAGTTCTTC. It is translated as CASRNGARGNEQFF. This chain uses TRBV5-1 with TRBJ2-1; TRBD2 might be the D (6 bases). This CDR3 region has 14 residues. Per germline, CDR1 SGHRS and CDR2 YFSETQ. V gave up 5 bases and J gave up 7 bases, with 16 bases separating them.

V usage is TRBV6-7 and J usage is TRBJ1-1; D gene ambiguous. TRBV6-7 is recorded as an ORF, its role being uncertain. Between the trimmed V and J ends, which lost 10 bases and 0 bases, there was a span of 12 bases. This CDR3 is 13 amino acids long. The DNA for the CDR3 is TGTGCCAACGGTTCAACCGTGAACACTGAAGCTTTCTTT. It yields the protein CANGSTVNTEAFF.

The CDR3 region is CASSYQGQGLDYGYTF. The CDR3 DNA is TGTGCCAGCAGTTACCAGGGACAGGGGCTCGACTATGGCTACACCTTC. The chain carries TRBV6-6 and TRBJ1-2, with 10 bases lining up with TRBD1. This CDR3 has 16 residues. The germline V gene encodes CDR1 MNHNY and CDR2 SVGAGI (reference sequence). Unmatched junction bases numbered 6, after V lost 2 bases and J lost 3 bases.

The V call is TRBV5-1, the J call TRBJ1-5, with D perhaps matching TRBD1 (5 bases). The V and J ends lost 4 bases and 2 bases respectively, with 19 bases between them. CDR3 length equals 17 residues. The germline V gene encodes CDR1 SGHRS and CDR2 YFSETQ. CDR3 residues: CASSPGGGGFRNQPQHF. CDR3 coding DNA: TGCGCCAGCAGCCCCGGCGGGGGTGGTTTTCGCAATCAGCCCCAGCATTTT.